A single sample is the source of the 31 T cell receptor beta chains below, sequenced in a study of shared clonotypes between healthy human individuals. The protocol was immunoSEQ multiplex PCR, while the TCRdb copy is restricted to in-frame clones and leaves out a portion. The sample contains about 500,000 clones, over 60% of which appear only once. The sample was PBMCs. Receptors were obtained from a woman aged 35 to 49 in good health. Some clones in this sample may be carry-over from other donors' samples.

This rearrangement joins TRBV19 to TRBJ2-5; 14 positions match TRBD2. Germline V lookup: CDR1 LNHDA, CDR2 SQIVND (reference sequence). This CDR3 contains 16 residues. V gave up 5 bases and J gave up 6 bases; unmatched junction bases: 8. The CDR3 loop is CASSARLAGGRKTQYF. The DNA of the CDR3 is TGTGCCAGTAGTGCCAGACTAGCGGGGGGGAGAAAGACCCAGTACTTC.

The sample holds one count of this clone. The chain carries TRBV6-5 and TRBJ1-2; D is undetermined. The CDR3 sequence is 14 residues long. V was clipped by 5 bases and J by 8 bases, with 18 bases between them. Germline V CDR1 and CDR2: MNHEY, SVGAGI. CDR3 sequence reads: CASSNRARSGGYTF. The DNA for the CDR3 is TGTGCCAGCAGTAATCGGGCCCGGAGTGGCGGCTACACCTTC.

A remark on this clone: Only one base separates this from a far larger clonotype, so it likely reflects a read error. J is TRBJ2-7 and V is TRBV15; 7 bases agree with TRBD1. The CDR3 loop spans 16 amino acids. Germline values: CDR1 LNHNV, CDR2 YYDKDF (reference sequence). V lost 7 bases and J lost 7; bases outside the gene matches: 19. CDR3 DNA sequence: TGTGCCACCACCAAGGGCTTCTACAGGGGCGCCGCTGAGCAGTACTTC. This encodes CATTKGFYRGAAEQYF. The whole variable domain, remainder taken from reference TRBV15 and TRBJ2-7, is DAMVIQNPRYQVTQFGKPVTLSCSQTLNHNVMYWYQQKSSQAPKLLFHYYDKDFNNEADTPDNFQSRRPNTSFCFLDIRSPGLGDTAMYLCATTKGFYRGAAEQYFGPGTRLTVT.

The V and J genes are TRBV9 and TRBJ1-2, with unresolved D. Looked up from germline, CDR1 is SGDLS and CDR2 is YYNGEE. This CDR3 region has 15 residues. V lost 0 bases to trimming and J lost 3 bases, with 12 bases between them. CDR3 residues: CASSVGEGAHYGYTF. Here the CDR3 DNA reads TGTGCCAGCAGCGTAGGGGAAGGCGCCCACTATGGCTACACCTTC.

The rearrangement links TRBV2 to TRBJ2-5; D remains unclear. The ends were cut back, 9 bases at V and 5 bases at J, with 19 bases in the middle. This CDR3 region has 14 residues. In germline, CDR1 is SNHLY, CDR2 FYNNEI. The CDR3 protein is CASRTLSLGETQYF. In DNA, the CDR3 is TGTGCCAGTCGGACCCTCAGCCTTGGGGAGACCCAGTACTTC.

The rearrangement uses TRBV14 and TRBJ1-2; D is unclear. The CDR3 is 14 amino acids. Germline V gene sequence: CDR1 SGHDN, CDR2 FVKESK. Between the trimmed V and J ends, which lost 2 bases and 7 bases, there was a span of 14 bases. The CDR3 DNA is TGTGCCAGCAGCCAACGCGACGGGTTCGTTGGCTACACCTTC. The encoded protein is CASSQRDGFVGYTF.

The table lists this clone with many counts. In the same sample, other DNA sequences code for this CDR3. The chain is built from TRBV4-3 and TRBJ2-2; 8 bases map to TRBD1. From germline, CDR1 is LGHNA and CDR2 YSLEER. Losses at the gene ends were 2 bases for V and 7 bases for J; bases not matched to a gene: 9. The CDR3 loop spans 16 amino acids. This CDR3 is CASSQQGATDGGELFF. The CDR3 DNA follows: TGCGCCAGCAGCCAACAGGGGGCTACGGATGGCGGGGAGCTGTTTTTT.

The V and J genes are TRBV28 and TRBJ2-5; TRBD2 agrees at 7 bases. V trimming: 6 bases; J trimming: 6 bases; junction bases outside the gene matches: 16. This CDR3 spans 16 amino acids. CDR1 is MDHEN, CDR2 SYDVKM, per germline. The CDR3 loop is CASSPMGAGVGQTQYF. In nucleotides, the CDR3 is TGTGCCAGCAGCCCAATGGGCGCGGGAGTAGGACAGACCCAGTACTTC. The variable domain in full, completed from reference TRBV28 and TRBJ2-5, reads DVKVTQSSRYLVKRTGEKVFLECVQDMDHENMFWYRQDPGLGLRLIYFSYDVKMKEKGDIPEGYSVSREKKERFSLILESASTNQTSMYLCASSPMGAGVGQTQYFGPGTRLLVL.

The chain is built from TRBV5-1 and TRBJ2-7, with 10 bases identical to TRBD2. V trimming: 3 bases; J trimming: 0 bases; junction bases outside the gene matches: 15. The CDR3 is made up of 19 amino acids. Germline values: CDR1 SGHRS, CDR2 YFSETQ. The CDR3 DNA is TGCGCCAGCAGCTCCGAAGATCCGGGACTAGCGTCTGACTCCTACGAGCAGTACTTC. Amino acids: CASSSEDPGLASDSYEQYF.

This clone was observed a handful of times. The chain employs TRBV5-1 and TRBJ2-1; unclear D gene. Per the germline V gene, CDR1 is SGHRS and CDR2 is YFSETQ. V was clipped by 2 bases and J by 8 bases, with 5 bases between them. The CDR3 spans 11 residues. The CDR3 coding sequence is TGCGCCAGCAGCTTTGTTCATGAGCAGTTCTTC. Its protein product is CASSFVHEQFF.

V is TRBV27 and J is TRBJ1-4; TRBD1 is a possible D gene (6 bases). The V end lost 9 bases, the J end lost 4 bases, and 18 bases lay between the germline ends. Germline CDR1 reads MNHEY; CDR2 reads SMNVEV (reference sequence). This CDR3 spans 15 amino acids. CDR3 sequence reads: CASRGAGRNNEKLFF. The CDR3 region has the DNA TGTGCCAGTAGGGGGGCTGGGCGGAATAATGAAAAACTGTTTTTT.

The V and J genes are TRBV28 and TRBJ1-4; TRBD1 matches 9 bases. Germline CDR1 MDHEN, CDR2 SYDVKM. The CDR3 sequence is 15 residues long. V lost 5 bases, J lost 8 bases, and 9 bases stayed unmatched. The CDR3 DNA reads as TGTGCCAGCAGTCGACGACAGGGGGGAACCGAAAAACTGTTTTTT. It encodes CASSRRQGGTEKLFF.

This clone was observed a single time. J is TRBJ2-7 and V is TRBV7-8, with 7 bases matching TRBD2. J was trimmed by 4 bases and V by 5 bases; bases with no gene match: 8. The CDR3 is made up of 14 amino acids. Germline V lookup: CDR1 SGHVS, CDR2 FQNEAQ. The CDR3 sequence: CASSGHAGEYEQYF. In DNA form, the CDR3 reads TGTGCCAGCAGCGGTCACGCGGGAGAGTACGAGCAGTACTTC.

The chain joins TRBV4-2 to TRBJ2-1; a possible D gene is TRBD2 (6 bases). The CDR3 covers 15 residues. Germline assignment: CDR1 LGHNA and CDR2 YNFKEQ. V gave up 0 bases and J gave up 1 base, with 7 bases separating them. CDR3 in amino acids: CASSQEEGSYNEQFF. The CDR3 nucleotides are TGTGCCAGCAGCCAAGAGGAGGGGTCCTACAATGAGCAGTTCTTC.

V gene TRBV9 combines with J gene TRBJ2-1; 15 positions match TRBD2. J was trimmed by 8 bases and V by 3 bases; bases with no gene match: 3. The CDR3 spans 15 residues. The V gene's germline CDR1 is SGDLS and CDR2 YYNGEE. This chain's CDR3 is CASSGTSGRADEQFF. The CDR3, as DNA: TGTGCCAGCAGCGGGACTAGCGGGAGGGCCGATGAGCAGTTCTTC.

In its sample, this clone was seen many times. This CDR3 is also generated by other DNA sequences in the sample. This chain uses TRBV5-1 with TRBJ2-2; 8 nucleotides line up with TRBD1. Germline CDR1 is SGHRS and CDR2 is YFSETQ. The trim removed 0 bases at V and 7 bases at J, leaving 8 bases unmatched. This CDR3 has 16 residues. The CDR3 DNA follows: TGCGCCAGCAGCTTGGCCCGAGCAGGGGGCATCGGGGAGCTGTTTTTT. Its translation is CASSLARAGGIGELFF.

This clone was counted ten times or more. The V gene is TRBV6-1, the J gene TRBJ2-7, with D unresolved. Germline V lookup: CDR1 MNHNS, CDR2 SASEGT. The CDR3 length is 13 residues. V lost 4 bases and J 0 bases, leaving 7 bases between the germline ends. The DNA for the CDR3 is TGTGCCAGCAGTGTCAGGCCCTCCTACGAGCAGTACTTC. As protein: CASSVRPSYEQYF.

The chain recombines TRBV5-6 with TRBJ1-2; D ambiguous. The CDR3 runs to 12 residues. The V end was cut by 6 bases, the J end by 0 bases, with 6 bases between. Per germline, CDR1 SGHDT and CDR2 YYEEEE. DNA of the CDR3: TGTGCCAGCACCGTCACTAACTATGGCTACACCTTC. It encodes CASTVTNYGYTF.

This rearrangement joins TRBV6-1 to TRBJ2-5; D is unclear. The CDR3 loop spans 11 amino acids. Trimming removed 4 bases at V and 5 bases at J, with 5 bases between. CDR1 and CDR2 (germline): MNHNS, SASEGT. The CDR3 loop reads CASSVVETQYF. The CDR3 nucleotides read TGTGCCAGCAGTGTGGTCGAGACCCAGTACTTC.

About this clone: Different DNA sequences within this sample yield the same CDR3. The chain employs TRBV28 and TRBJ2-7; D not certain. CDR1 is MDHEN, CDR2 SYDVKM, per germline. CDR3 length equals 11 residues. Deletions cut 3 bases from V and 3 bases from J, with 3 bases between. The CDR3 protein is CASSFSYEQYF. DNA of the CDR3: TGTGCCAGCAGTTTTAGCTACGAGCAGTACTTC.

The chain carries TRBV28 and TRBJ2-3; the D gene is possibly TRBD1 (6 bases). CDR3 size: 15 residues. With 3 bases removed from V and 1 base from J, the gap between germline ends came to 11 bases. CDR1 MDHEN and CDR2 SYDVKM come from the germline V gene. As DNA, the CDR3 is TGTGCCAGCAGTTTTGGTGAGGGGGGCACAGATACGCAGTATTTT. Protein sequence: CASSFGEGGTDTQYF.

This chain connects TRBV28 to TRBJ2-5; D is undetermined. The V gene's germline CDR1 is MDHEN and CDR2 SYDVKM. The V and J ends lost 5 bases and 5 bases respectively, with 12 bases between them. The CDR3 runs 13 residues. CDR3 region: CASSIRASETQYF. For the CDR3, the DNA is TGTGCCAGCAGTATCCGGGCCTCGGAGACCCAGTACTTC.

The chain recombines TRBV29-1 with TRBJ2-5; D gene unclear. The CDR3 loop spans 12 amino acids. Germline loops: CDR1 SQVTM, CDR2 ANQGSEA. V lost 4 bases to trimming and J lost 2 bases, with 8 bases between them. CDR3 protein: CSVGDQQETQYF. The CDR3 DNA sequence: TGCAGCGTTGGTGACCAACAAGAGACCCAGTACTTC.

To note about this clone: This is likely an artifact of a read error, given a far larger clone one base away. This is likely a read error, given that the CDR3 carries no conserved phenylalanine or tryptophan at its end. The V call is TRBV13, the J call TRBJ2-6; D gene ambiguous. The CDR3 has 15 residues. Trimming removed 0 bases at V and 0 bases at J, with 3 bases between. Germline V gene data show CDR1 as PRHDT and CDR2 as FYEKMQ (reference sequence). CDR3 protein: CASSLGRSGANVLTS. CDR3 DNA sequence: TGTGCCAGCAGCTTAGGTCGCTCTGGGGCCAACGTCCTGACTTCC.

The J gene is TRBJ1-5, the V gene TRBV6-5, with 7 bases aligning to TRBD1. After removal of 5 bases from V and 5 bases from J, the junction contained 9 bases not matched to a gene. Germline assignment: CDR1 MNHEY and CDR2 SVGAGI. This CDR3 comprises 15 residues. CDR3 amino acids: CASSGRDSRHQPQHF. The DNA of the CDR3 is TGTGCCAGCAGTGGCCGGGACAGTCGGCATCAGCCCCAGCATTTT.

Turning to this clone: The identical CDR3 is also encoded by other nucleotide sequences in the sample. DNA for the CDR3: TGTGCCAGCAGTCCCGGGACTAGCGGGTACAATGAGCAGTTCTTC. Translating gives CASSPGTSGYNEQFF. The chain couples TRBV27 to TRBJ2-1, with TRBD2 matching over 12 bases. Per the germline V gene, CDR1 is MNHEY and CDR2 is SMNVEV (reference sequence). Unmatched junction bases numbered 3, after V lost 5 bases and J lost 4 bases. The CDR3 contains 15 residues.

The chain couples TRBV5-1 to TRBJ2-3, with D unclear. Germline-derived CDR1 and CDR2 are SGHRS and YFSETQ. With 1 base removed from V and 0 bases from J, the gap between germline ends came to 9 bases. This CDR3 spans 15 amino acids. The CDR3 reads CASSLRTDSTDTQYF. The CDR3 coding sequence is TGCGCCAGCAGCTTGAGGACGGATAGCACAGATACGCAGTATTTT.

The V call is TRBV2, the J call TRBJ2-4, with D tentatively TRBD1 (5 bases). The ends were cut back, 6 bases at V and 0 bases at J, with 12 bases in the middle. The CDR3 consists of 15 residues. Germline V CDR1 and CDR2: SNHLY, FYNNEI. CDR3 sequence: CASRGRAEAKNIQYF. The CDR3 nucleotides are TGTGCCAGCAGAGGCAGGGCTGAAGCCAAAAACATTCAGTACTTC.

Here the CDR3 DNA reads TGTGCCAGCAGCTTGGGGGACAGGAGAGGCAATGAGCAGTTCTTC. Protein sequence: CASSLGDRRGNEQFF. V is TRBV5-4 and J is TRBJ2-1, with 8 bases lining up with TRBD1. In germline, CDR1 is SGHNT, CDR2 YYREEE (reference sequence). V shed 0 bases and J 6 bases; nucleotides not matched to a gene: 5. There are 15 residues in the CDR3.

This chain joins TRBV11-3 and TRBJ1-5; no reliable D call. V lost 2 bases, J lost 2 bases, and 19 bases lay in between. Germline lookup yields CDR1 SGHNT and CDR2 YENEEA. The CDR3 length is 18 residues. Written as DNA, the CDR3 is TGTGCCAGCAGCTTATACCGAATGAAGGGAAGGGGCAATCAGCCCCAGCATTTT. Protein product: CASSLYRMKGRGNQPQHF.

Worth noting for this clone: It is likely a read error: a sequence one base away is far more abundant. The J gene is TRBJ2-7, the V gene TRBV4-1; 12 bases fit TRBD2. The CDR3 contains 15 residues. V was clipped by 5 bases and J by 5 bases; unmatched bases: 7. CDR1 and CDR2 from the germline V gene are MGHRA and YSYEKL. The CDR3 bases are TGCGCCAGCAGCTACCTGACTAGCGGGAGTAACGAGCAGTACTTC. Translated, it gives CASSYLTSGSNEQYF.